The clone carrying this T cell receptor beta chain was found a few times. Its antigen is still unknown. The study ran its PCR with 60 Vbeta and 13 Jbeta primers. Repertoires were generated with immunoSEQ multiplex PCR, while TCRdb's copy carries only in-frame clones and drops some. Of about 150,000 clones listed, around a tenth are singletons. The data derive from a study of cytomegalovirus exposure and HLA in healthy donors. Study information: Clustering assigned 70% to 85% of the approximately 390 genotyped donors to the Caucasian-associated ancestry cluster. Findings and limits, study-wide: Most CMV-associated TCR beta chains were later found to appear HLA-restricted. Accurate prediction of most subjects' HLA-A and HLA-B alleles from TCR beta sequences was reported.

Trimming pared 6 bases from V and 6 bases from J, leaving 14 bases between. Germline V gene data show CDR1 as SEHNR and CDR2 as FQNEAQ (reference sequence). This CDR3 is 13 amino acids long. The donors (healthy individuals) were bone marrow donors. The chain employs TRBV7-9 and TRBJ1-1, with D possibly TRBD1 on 5 matching bases. The sequenced sample was PBMCs. This TCR derives from a male donor in good health and CMV-seronegative. CDR3 sequence (DNA): TGTGCCAGCAGTTCCACGGGGGGGGCTGAAGCTTTCTTT. Translating it yields CASSSTGGAEAFF.